Shown below are 13 T cell receptor beta chains from a single sample sequenced in a study of graft-versus-host responses after intestinal transplantation. The protocol was immunoSEQ multiplex PCR, while the TCRdb copy is restricted to in-frame clones and leaves out a portion. The data contain about 94,000 clones, more than 85% of them seen just once; the ten biggest clones take up nearly 0.5%. For these receptors, no antigen is known. The sequences come from unstimulated CD8+ T cells sorted from spleen or lymph node cells, collected before intestinal transplant. The receptors stem from a human donor who received an intestinal transplant.

The rearrangement uses TRBV5-6 and TRBJ2-2, with 10 bases lining up with TRBD2. The trim removed 4 bases at V and 5 bases at J, leaving 11 bases unmatched. Germline-derived CDR1 and CDR2 are SGHDT and YYEEEE. The CDR3 covers 17 residues. Here the CDR3 DNA reads TGTGCCAGCAGCGCGTGGCTAGCGGGGGTGAAGACCGGGGAGCTGTTTTTT. Amino acids: CASSAWLAGVKTGELFF.

This chain uses TRBV2 with TRBJ2-1, with TRBD2 matching 12 bases. V was pared by 7 bases and J by 0 bases, with 13 bases of the junction left unmatched. The length of the CDR3 is 19 residues. Germline values: CDR1 SNHLY, CDR2 FYNNEI. The CDR3, as DNA: TGTGCCAGCACCCTCGGACTAGCGGGACCATATGGCTCCTACAATGAGCAGTTCTTC. This codes for CASTLGLAGPYGSYNEQFF.

The chain has TRBV7-6 and TRBJ2-2; 10 bases fit TRBD2. Germline values: CDR1 SGHVS, CDR2 FNYEAQ. The V gene end was trimmed by 6 bases and the J gene end by 4 bases; junction bases not matched to a gene: 5. The CDR3 has 15 amino acids. This chain's CDR3 is CASRALAGATGELFF. The CDR3 DNA reads as TGTGCCAGCAGAGCCCTAGCGGGGGCCACCGGGGAGCTGTTTTTT.

The CDR3 here is CASSYSRDRGFYEQYF. In DNA form, the CDR3 reads TGTGCCAGCAGTTACTCGAGGGACAGGGGATTTTACGAGCAGTACTTC. The chain is built from TRBV6-5 and TRBJ2-7; 10 positions match TRBD1. The junction had 6 bases not matched to a gene; V was cut back by 0 bases and J by 4 bases. This CDR3 has 16 amino acids. In germline, CDR1 is MNHEY, CDR2 SVGAGI.

This rearrangement joins TRBV5-5 to TRBJ2-7; 7 bases agree with TRBD1. V lost 0 bases to trimming and J lost 1 base; unmatched junction nucleotides: 10. CDR1 SGHKS and CDR2 YYEKEE come from the germline V gene (reference sequence). The CDR3 runs to 17 residues. The CDR3 DNA reads TGTGCCAGCAGCTTGGTCCCTGCGACAGGGCCTTCCTACGAGCAGTACTTC. Translating gives CASSLVPATGPSYEQYF.

The chain has TRBV7-9 and TRBJ1-1, with TRBD1 identical over 10 bases. The CDR3 consists of 17 residues. From germline, CDR1 is SEHNR and CDR2 FQNEAQ (reference sequence). Trimming at V came to 4 bases and at J to 4 bases, leaving 12 bases not matched to a gene. The CDR3 coding sequence is TGTGCCAGCAGCTCTGTGGGGACAGGGGAAAGGGGCACTGAAGCTTTCTTT. As protein: CASSSVGTGERGTEAFF.

V is TRBV30 and J is TRBJ1-5, with 8 nucleotides matching TRBD1. Germline lookup yields CDR1 GTSNPN and CDR2 SVGIG (reference sequence). CDR3 length: 14 residues. V lost 0 bases and J lost 5; bases outside the gene matches: 3. CDR3 bases: TGTGCCTGGAGTGTAAGACAGGGGTATCAGCCCCAGCATTTT. Its translation is CAWSVRQGYQPQHF.

The CDR3 DNA reads TGTGCCAGCAGCCCCGGGACAGGGGATCAGTACGAGCAGTACTTC. Residues: CASSPGTGDQYEQYF. The chain carries TRBV7-7 and TRBJ2-7; TRBD1 matches at 10 bases. The CDR3 runs to 15 residues. Germline V lookup: CDR1 SSHAT, CDR2 FNYEAQ (reference sequence). The trim removed 5 bases at V and 4 bases at J, leaving 8 bases unmatched.

The chain is built from TRBV27 and TRBJ1-2, with TRBD1 as a possible D gene (5 bases). Trimming took off 5 bases at V and 7 bases at J, with 11 bases between the two ends. The germline CDR1 and CDR2 sequences are MNHEY and SMNVEV (reference sequence). The CDR3 loop spans 12 amino acids. The CDR3 coding sequence is TGTGCCAGCAGTCCTCAGGGTTCTGGCTACACCTTC. It translates to CASSPQGSGYTF.

The chain carries TRBV6-1 and TRBJ2-1; 9 bases align to TRBD1. Germline CDR1 and CDR2: MNHNS and SASEGT. The CDR3 consists of 15 residues. The V segment lost 9 bases and the J segment 4 bases; nucleotides outside the gene matches: 10. CDR3 in DNA: TGTGCCAGTCGGAGAGGGGGACAGGGTTACAATGAGCAGTTCTTC. This codes for CASRRGGQGYNEQFF.

The chain is built from TRBV2 and TRBJ2-7, with D unresolved. The CDR3 totals 12 residues. V was pared by 3 bases and J by 4 bases, with 7 bases between. CDR1 SNHLY and CDR2 FYNNEI come from the germline V gene. The CDR3 spells CASSEAAYEQYF. The CDR3 nucleotides read TGTGCCAGCAGTGAGGCGGCGTACGAGCAGTACTTC.

The J gene is TRBJ1-1, the V gene TRBV2, with D unresolved. The CDR3 sequence is 16 residues long. CDR1 is SNHLY, CDR2 FYNNEI, per germline. V lost 2 bases and J lost 1, with 14 bases in between. The CDR3, as DNA: TGTGCCAGCAGTGAACGAGAAAGGAGGGAGAACACTGAAGCTTTCTTT. Translating it yields CASSERERRENTEAFF.

The genes are TRBV5-1 and TRBJ2-7, with D perhaps matching TRBD2 (6 bases). Per germline, CDR1 SGHRS and CDR2 YFSETQ. This CDR3 comprises 12 residues. The V gene lost 2 bases and the J gene lost 4 bases, with 7 bases spanning the gap. The CDR3 DNA reads as TGCGCCAGCAGCTTTAGCGGTTACGAGCAGTACTTC. The encoded protein is CASSFSGYEQYF. Based on the CDR3 plus reference TRBV5-1 and TRBJ2-7, the full variable domain is KAGVTQTPRYLIKTRGQQVTLSCSPISGHRSVSWYQQTPGQGLQFLFEYFSETQRNKGNFPGRFSGRQFSNSRSEMNVSTLELGDSALYLCASSFSGYEQYFGPGTRLTVT.